This T cell receptor (beta chain) was recovered during a study of control samples from healthy donors and cancer patients. This CDR3 is built from 15 residues. Germline lookup yields CDR1 LGHDT and CDR2 YNNKEL (reference sequence). V dropped 0 bases and J dropped 4 bases, with 13 bases sitting between them. This clone appeared once. Repertoires were generated with immunoSEQ multiplex PCR, while TCRdb's copy carries only in-frame clones and drops some. The table lists about 140,000 clones, 94% of them singletons. Sequenced: blood. The chain has TRBV3-1 (or the pseudogene TRBV3-2) and TRBJ2-7; D gene unclear. The source is a man aged 40-49 years in good health. The CDR3 is CASSQDPLRVYEQYF. CDR3 coding DNA: TGTGCCAGCAGCCAAGATCCGTTACGGGTTTACGAGCAGTACTTC.